This T cell receptor (beta chain) is from a study of beta chain features in type 1 diabetes. Purity (above 95%) was reached by all sorted populations. The authors reverse transcribed all of the isolated RNA, so sequencing captured expressed TCRB transcripts. Sequencing used immunoSEQ multiplex PCR; TCRdb keeps in-frame clones, though not all of them. The sample lists under 250,000 clones, under 13% occurring once. The V end was cut by 4 bases, the J end by 5 bases, with 12 bases between. Germline V gene sequence: CDR1 SGHNT, CDR2 YYREEE (reference sequence). CDR3 length equals 13 residues. The sequence derives from a young man in good health. The sequencing sample was made of central memory CD4+ T cells from blood. The genes are TRBV5-4 and TRBJ2-5, with D perhaps given as TRBD1 or TRBD2 (5 bases each). CDR3 sequence: CASSPGTSETQYF. The CDR3 DNA sequence: TGTGCCAGCAGCCCCGGGACCTCGGAGACCCAGTACTTC.